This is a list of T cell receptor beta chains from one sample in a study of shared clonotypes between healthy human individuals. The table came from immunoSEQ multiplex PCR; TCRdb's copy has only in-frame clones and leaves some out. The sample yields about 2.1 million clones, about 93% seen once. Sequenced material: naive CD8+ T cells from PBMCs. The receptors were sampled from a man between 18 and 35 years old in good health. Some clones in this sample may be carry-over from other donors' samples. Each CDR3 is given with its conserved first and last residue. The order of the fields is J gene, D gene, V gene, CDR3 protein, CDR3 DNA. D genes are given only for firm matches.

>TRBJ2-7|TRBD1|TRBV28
CASNPLTRTGYEQYF
TGTGCCAGCAACCCCCTCACAAGGACAGGCTACGAGCAGTACTTC
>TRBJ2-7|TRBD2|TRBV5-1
CASSPAGGVNEQYF
TGCGCCAGCAGCCCCGCGGGAGGCGTCAACGAGCAGTACTTC
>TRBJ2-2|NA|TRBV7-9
CASSLGSLFF
TGTGCCAGCAGCTTAGGGTCGCTGTTTTTT
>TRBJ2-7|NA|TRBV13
CASSSQPRTEYSYEQYF
TGTGCCAGCAGCTCCCAACCTCGCACAGAGTACTCCTACGAGCAGTACTTC
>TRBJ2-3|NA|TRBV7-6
CASSLASGITDTQYF
TGTGCCAGCAGCTTAGCCTCCGGGATAACAGATACGCAGTATTTT
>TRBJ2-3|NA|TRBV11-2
CASSLRPGSTDTQYF
TGTGCCAGCAGCTTACGTCCGGGATCCACAGATACGCAGTATTTT
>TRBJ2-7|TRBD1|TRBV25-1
CASSEWGTGGYEQYF
TGTGCCAGCAGTGAATGGGGGACAGGGGGCTACGAGCAGTACTTC
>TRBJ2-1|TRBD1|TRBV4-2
CASSPGVQGVNEQFF
TGTGCCAGCAGCCCTGGCGTACAGGGGGTGAATGAGCAGTTCTTC
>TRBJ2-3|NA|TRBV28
CASSGDRPGGTDTQYF
TGTGCCAGCAGCGGAGACAGGCCAGGGGGCACAGATACGCAGTATTTT
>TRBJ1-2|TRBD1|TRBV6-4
CASSDSTGVHTF
TGTGCCAGCAGTGACTCGACAGGGGTGCACACCTTC
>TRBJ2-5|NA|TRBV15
CATSRVSGRHQETQYF
TGTGCCACCAGCAGAGTTAGTGGGCGGCACCAAGAGACCCAGTACTTC
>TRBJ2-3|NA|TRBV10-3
CAISESVDTQYF
TGTGCCATCAGTGAGTCGGTGGATACGCAGTATTTT
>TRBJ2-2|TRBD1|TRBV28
CASRTKDRGLISGELFF
TGTGCCAGCAGAACAAAGGACAGGGGGCTTATTTCCGGGGAGCTGTTTTTT
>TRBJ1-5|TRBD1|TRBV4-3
CASSQVQGGSNQPQHF
TGCGCCAGCAGCCAGGTACAGGGGGGAAGCAATCAGCCCCAGCATTTT
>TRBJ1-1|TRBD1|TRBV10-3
CAIAWTGGTEAFF
TGTGCCATCGCTTGGACAGGGGGGACTGAAGCTTTCTTT
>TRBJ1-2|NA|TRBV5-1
CASSLSSFLNGYTF
TGCGCCAGCAGCCTTTCGTCCTTTCTTAATGGCTACACCTTC
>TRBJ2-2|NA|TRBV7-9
CASSYSGELFF
TGTGCCAGCAGCTATTCCGGGGAGCTGTTTTTT
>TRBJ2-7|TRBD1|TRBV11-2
CASSTGTGKGYEQYF
TGTGCCAGCAGCACAGGGACAGGGAAGGGCTACGAGCAGTACTTC
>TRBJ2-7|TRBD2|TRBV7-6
CASSIYREGPYEQYF
TGTGCCAGCAGCATCTATCGGGAGGGCCCCTACGAGCAGTACTTC
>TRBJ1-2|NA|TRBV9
CASSVGPLGSGYTF
TGTGCCAGCAGCGTAGGCCCCCTCGGAAGTGGCTACACCTTC
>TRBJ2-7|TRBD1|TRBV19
CASSIWTGSYEQYF
TGTGCCAGTAGTATATGGACAGGGTCCTACGAGCAGTACTTC
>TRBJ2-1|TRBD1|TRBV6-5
CATSRDRTVYNEQFF
TGTGCCACCTCTCGGGACAGGACCGTATACAATGAGCAGTTCTTC